Listed below are T cell receptor beta chains from one sample, sequenced in a study of blood T cell repertoires in COVID-19. The repertoire was sequenced with immunoSEQ multiplex PCR; TCRdb's copy has only in-frame clones and lacks some. The data show around 310,000 clones, with over 80% seen just once and around 5% held by the top ten. Source material: PBMCs or T cells enriched from blood (not recorded which). Receptors originate from a man aged 25-40 years who had recovered from COVID-19. CDR3s include the opening cysteine and the closing phenylalanine or tryptophan. A D gene is named only where the DNA matches it firmly. Clone size appears in some rows only: once, few, many, or a class for an expanded clone.

D gene: .
clone size: .
J gene: TRBJ2-1
V gene: TRBV5-1
CDR3 DNA: TGCGCCAGCAGCTTGGTTGGGGGGTCCGACAATGAGCAGTTCTTC
CDR3 protein: CASSLVGGSDNEQFF

D gene: TRBD2
clone size: .
J gene: TRBJ2-5
V gene: TRBV7-2
CDR3 DNA: TGTGCCAGCAGCTTAGCCCGCAGCGGGGTGGGGTACCAAGAGACCCAGTACTTC
CDR3 protein: CASSLARSGVGYQETQYF

D gene: TRBD1
clone size: .
J gene: TRBJ1-2
V gene: TRBV27
CDR3 DNA: TGTGCCAGCAGTTGGACTACCGGGACAGGGTACTATGGCTACACCTTC
CDR3 protein: CASSWTTGTGYYGYTF

D gene: TRBD1
clone size: .
J gene: TRBJ1-2
V gene: TRBV10-2
CDR3 DNA: TGCGCCAGCAGTGCCCAGGGGGCTCGCTACACCTTC
CDR3 protein: CASSAQGARYTF

D gene: TRBD2
clone size: .
J gene: TRBJ2-1
V gene: TRBV5-1
CDR3 DNA: TGCGCCAGCAGCGGCGGACTAGCGGGGAATGAGCAGTTCTTC
CDR3 protein: CASSGGLAGNEQFF

D gene: TRBD2
clone size: .
J gene: TRBJ2-3
V gene: TRBV9
CDR3 DNA: TGTGCCAGCAGCGCGAGCGGGACTACGACAGATACGCAGTATTTT
CDR3 protein: CASSASGTTTDTQYF

D gene: TRBD2
clone size: few
J gene: TRBJ2-2
V gene: TRBV19
CDR3 DNA: TGTGCCAGTTCGAAGCGGGGGCCCTACACCGGGGAGCTGTTTTTT
CDR3 protein: CASSKRGPYTGELFF

D gene: .
clone size: once
J gene: TRBJ2-7
V gene: TRBV18
CDR3 DNA: TGTGCCAGCTCACCAGGGGCTAACTACGAGCAGTACTTC
CDR3 protein: CASSPGANYEQYF

D gene: TRBD2
clone size: .
J gene: TRBJ2-7
V gene: TRBV4-2
CDR3 DNA: TGTGCCAGCAGCGGGAGACTAGCGGGGGGGTCCCACGAGCAGTACTTC
CDR3 protein: CASSGRLAGGSHEQYF

D gene: .
clone size: .
J gene: TRBJ1-2
V gene: TRBV7-8
CDR3 DNA: TGTGCCAGCAGCTCAGAGGAATACTATGGCTACACCTTC
CDR3 protein: CASSSEEYYGYTF

D gene: .
clone size: .
J gene: TRBJ2-7
V gene: TRBV7-9
CDR3 DNA: TGTGCCAGCAGCTTAGACAGGGCAGCCTACGAGCAGTACTTC
CDR3 protein: CASSLDRAAYEQYF

D gene: .
clone size: .
J gene: TRBJ2-5
V gene: TRBV15
CDR3 DNA: TGTGCCACCAGCCGGGACATAAACCAAGAGACCCAGTACTTC
CDR3 protein: CATSRDINQETQYF

D gene: TRBD1
clone size: .
J gene: TRBJ2-2
V gene: TRBV11-3
CDR3 DNA: TGTGCCAGCAGCTCACGGACAGGGGTCAGAACCGGGGAGCTGTTTTTT
CDR3 protein: CASSSRTGVRTGELFF

D gene: .
clone size: .
J gene: TRBJ1-2
V gene: TRBV15
CDR3 DNA: TGTGCCACCAGCAGAGATTCTTATGGCTACACCTTC
CDR3 protein: CATSRDSYGYTF